This TCR beta chain derives from a study of T cell responses to AZD1222 COVID-19 vaccine. Measured with immunoSEQ multiplex PCR; TCRdb has only the in-frame clones, and not every one. The sample records hundreds of thousands of clones, under 95% being singletons. The V segment lost 3 bases and the J segment 5 bases; nucleotides outside the gene matches: 6. Germline-derived CDR1 and CDR2 are MNHEY and SVGEGT. This CDR3 has 15 residues. The clonotype was recovered from an adult in good health. The V and J genes are TRBV6-2 or TRBV6-3 and TRBJ2-1, with TRBD2 identical over 8 bases. The source was peripheral blood, collected on day 0 of MenACWY control vaccination. CDR3 region: CASSYGGGSNNEQFF. In DNA form, the CDR3 reads TGTGCCAGCAGTTATGGCGGGGGGTCTAACAATGAGCAGTTCTTC.